The next 13 T cell receptor beta chains were all read from a single sample in a study of long-term antiretroviral therapy in people with HIV. At survey level, the immunoSEQ assay was run in its v3.0 version. Here immunoSEQ multiplex PCR was the method, and the copy in TCRdb shows in-frame clones only, minus some. The sample records 30,000 to 40,000 clones, 65% to 75% being singletons. The sequencing used unsorted PBMCs, collected 3 years after starting antiretroviral therapy. Receptors were obtained from a man aged 45-65 years with HIV.

The V call is TRBV19, the J call TRBJ1-3; no definite D call. V was clipped by 8 bases and J by 0 bases, with 14 bases between them. CDR3 size: 15 residues. Germline V gives CDR1 LNHDA, CDR2 SQIVND (reference sequence). For the CDR3, the DNA is TGTGCCAGTCGCCGGAACTCACTCTCTGGAAACACCATATATTTT. Protein: CASRRNSLSGNTIYF.

This clone was seen once. The rearrangement uses TRBV27 and TRBJ1-2; possible D gene TRBD1, 5 bases. The CDR3 is made up of 15 amino acids. The germline CDR1 and CDR2 sequences are MNHEY and SMNVEV (reference sequence). Trimming stripped 5 bases from V and 0 bases from J, with 13 bases between. Written as DNA, the CDR3 is TGTGCCAGCAGTCCCTGGGACCAAGCTAACTATGGCTACACCTTC. It is translated as CASSPWDQANYGYTF.

The table lists this clone with a count of one. The chain recombines TRBV15 with TRBJ1-2, with a weak D call TRBD1 (5 bases). CDR1 and CDR2 (germline): LNHNV, YYDKDF (reference sequence). The V end lost 2 bases, the J end lost 5 bases, and 21 bases lay between the germline ends. The CDR3 runs 17 residues. The CDR3 DNA follows: TGTGCCACCAGCAGAAACCCGTGGCGGGGGGATGATTATGGCTACACCTTC. This encodes CATSRNPWRGDDYGYTF.

This rearrangement joins TRBV6-5 to TRBJ2-7, with 10 bases aligning to TRBD1. V was pared by 2 bases and J by 4 bases, with 5 bases of the junction left unmatched. This CDR3 has 15 residues. From germline, CDR1 is MNHEY and CDR2 SVGAGI. The CDR3 protein is CASSYGGTGEYEQYF. CDR3 DNA sequence: TGTGCCAGCAGTTACGGTGGGACAGGGGAATACGAGCAGTACTTC.

This clone was detected once. The chain links TRBV7-9 to TRBJ2-7; no definite D call. The CDR3 has 12 residues. The germline V gene encodes CDR1 SEHNR and CDR2 FQNEAQ (reference sequence). V dropped 4 bases and J dropped 2 bases, with 6 bases sitting between them. The CDR3 nucleotides read TGTGCCAGCAGCTCTCTAACCTACGAGCAGTACTTC. Translation: CASSSLTYEQYF.

The chain carries TRBV29-1 and TRBJ2-7; 10 bases are shared with TRBD1. CDR1 and CDR2 (germline): SQVTM, ANQGSEA. The V and J ends lost 3 bases and 0 bases, in that order; junction bases with no gene match: 5. The length of the CDR3 is 15 residues. In DNA form, the CDR3 reads TGCAGCGTTGATAGCTGGGACAGGGGCTCCTACGAGCAGTACTTC. It encodes CSVDSWDRGSYEQYF.

This rearrangement joins TRBV27 to TRBJ2-7; the D gene is possibly TRBD1 (5 bases). The germline CDR1 and CDR2 sequences are MNHEY and SMNVEV (reference sequence). V shed 4 bases and J shed 2 bases, with 15 bases lying between them. This CDR3 is 15 amino acids long. The CDR3 nucleotides are TGTGCCAGCAGTTCCGCGACAGTTCCTACCTACGAGCAGTACTTC. Protein product: CASSSATVPTYEQYF.

The chain combines TRBV10-3 with TRBJ1-1; D is ambiguous. CDR1 and CDR2 from the germline V gene are ENHRY and SYGVKD. The CDR3 extends over 12 amino acids. Trimming took off 6 bases at V and 0 bases at J, with 5 bases between the two ends. CDR3 amino acids: CAIREMNTEAFF. In nucleotides, the CDR3 is TGTGCCATCAGGGAGATGAACACTGAAGCTTTCTTT.

CDR3 sequence reads: CASNQAGVEEKLFF. The CDR3 region has the DNA TGTGCCAGCAATCAGGCAGGGGTGGAAGAAAAACTGTTTTTT. This sequence joins TRBV6-6 and TRBJ1-4; TRBD1 might be the D (6 bases). Per the germline V gene, CDR1 is MNHNY and CDR2 is SVGAGI (reference sequence). CDR3 size: 14 residues. The V end lost 7 bases, the J end lost 8 bases, and 17 bases lay between the germline ends.

This clone showed up just a few times. The chain uses TRBV19 and TRBJ1-2; no reliable D call. Germline lookup yields CDR1 LNHDA and CDR2 SQIVND (reference sequence). Trimming removed 5 bases from V and 5 bases from J, with 9 bases in between. The CDR3 covers 12 residues. In DNA form, the CDR3 reads TGTGCCAGTAGTTGGGGAGTATATGGCTACACCTTC. This sequence encodes CASSWGVYGYTF.

The CDR3: CSVDEGRYEQYF. The DNA for the CDR3 is TGCAGCGTTGACGAGGGGCGCTACGAGCAGTACTTC. The chain recombines TRBV29-1 with TRBJ2-7, with D possibly called TRBD1 or TRBD2 (5 bases each). The CDR3 extends over 12 amino acids. V was clipped by 3 bases and J by 3 bases, with 9 bases between them. Germline V lookup: CDR1 SQVTM, CDR2 ANQGSEA.

The V and J genes are TRBV7-9 and TRBJ1-1; D not certain. Germline CDR1 reads SEHNR; CDR2 reads FQNEAQ (reference sequence). There are 14 residues in the CDR3. V gave up 5 bases and J gave up 0 bases, with 10 bases separating them. CDR3 sequence reads: CASSGRVMNTEAFF. The CDR3 bases are TGTGCCAGCAGCGGCCGGGTCATGAACACTGAAGCTTTCTTT.

The V call is TRBV7-6, the J call TRBJ1-5, with 10 bases that match TRBD1. V gave up 5 bases and J gave up 6 bases; unmatched junction bases: 10. The CDR3 is made up of 16 amino acids. CDR1 is SGHVS and CDR2 is FNYEAQ in the germline V gene. CDR3: CASSPRRTGGTQPQHF. The CDR3 DNA reads TGTGCCAGCAGCCCAAGACGGACAGGGGGTACTCAGCCCCAGCATTTT.